A selection of T cell receptor beta chains follows, all from one sample in a study of T cells in Graves' hyperthyroidism and ophthalmopathy. TCRdb reanalysed the multiplex PCR reads using MiXCR and keeps one entry per CDR3 protein. The table records about 540,000 distinct CDR3 sequences, about 45% of them present only once. Sequenced sample: peripheral blood or thyroid tissue (not recorded which). These receptors were collected from a woman between 18 and 29 years old with Graves' hyperthyroidism. Each CDR3 is given with its conserved first and last residue. D genes are given only for firm matches. Size values are once, few and many counts, or a class for expanded clones, and some rows have none.

-	-	TRBV6-6	TRBJ2-1	CASSYLGASSYNEQFF	TGTGCCAGCAGTTACCTCGGGGCCAGCTCCTACAATGAGCAGTTCTTC
many	TRBD2	TRBV5-1	TRBJ2-7	CASSSGTSGPEAYEQYF	TGCGCCAGCAGCTCCGGGACTAGCGGTCCAGAGGCCTACGAGCAGTACTTC
many	-	TRBV10-3	TRBJ1-1	CAISEGRAEAFF	TGTGCCATCAGTGAAGGTAGAGCTGAAGCTTTCTTT
-	-	TRBV2	TRBJ2-5	CASSVTSQYF	TGTGCCAGCAGTGTAACTAGCCAGTACTTC
-	-	TRBV10-3	TRBJ1-5	CAISESSGRAFEHF	TGTGCCATCAGTGAGTCTAGCGGGAGGGCCTTCGAGCATTTT
once	TRBD2	TRBV29-1	TRBJ2-2	CSVGGGDTGELFF	TGCAGCGTTGGGGGGGGGGACACCGGGGAGCTGTTTTTT
-	TRBD1	TRBV10-3	TRBJ2-7	CAISDNTGGITYEQYF	TGTGCCATCAGTGATAATACAGGGGGCATCACCTACGAGCAGTACTTC
once	-	TRBV10-3	TRBJ1-4	CAISESVRDEKLFF	TGTGCCATCAGTGAGTCTGTGAGGGACGAAAAACTGTTTTTT
-	-	TRBV5-1	TRBJ1-5	CASRAGADQPQHF	TGCGCCAGCAGAGCGGGGGCCGATCAGCCCCAGCATTTT
-	-	TRBV6-6	TRBJ2-2	CAIRPGDGELFF	TGTGCCATCAGGCCAGGGGACGGGGAGCTGTTTTTT
-	TRBD1	TRBV19	TRBJ1-5	CASSRLAGQYNQPQHF	TGTGCCAGTAGTCGTCTAGCGGGACAGTACAATCAGCCCCAGCATTTT
many	TRBD1	TRBV5-6	TRBJ1-1	CASRFRTGVYTEAFF	TGTGCCAGCAGATTTCGAACAGGGGTATACACTGAAGCTTTCTTT
-	-	TRBV7-3	TRBJ1-2	CASSRRGAGKGYTF	TGTGCCAGCAGCCGCCGGGGGGCAGGGAAAGGCTACACCTTC
-	-	TRBV29-1	TRBJ1-5	CSFEGNQPQHF	TGCAGCTTTGAGGGAAATCAGCCCCAGCATTTT
-	TRBD2	TRBV12-3/TRBV12-4	TRBJ2-7	CASSATSGRREQYF	TGTGCCAGCAGTGCGACTAGCGGGAGAAGGGAGCAGTACTTC
-	TRBD1	TRBV5-6	TRBJ1-5	CASSVDRGQPQHF	TGTGCCAGCAGCGTAGACAGGGGCCAGCCCCAGCATTTT
many	-	TRBV4-1	TRBJ1-6	CASSQERIENNSPLHF	TGCGCCAGCAGCCAAGAACGCATAGAGAATAATTCACCCCTCCACTTT
-	TRBD1	TRBV29-1	TRBJ1-2	CSVPRTGYGYTF	TGCAGCGTTCCACGGACAGGGTATGGCTACACCTTC
-	TRBD1	TRBV20-1	TRBJ1-2	CSPQGGYGYTF	TGCAGTCCACAGGGGGGTTATGGCTACACCTTC
-	TRBD1	TRBV7-2	TRBJ1-6	CASSLSGTGGGLDSPLHF	TGTGCCAGCAGCTTAAGCGGGACAGGGGGCGGTTTGGATTCACCCCTCCACTTT
many	-	TRBV6-5	TRBJ2-7	CASRGLFTQQYF	TGTGCCAGTCGGGGCCTCTTTACCCAGCAGTACTTC
-	-	TRBV15	TRBJ2-7	CATSREASVGFPYEQYF	TGTGCCACCAGCAGAGAAGCGAGCGTCGGGTTTCCCTACGAGCAGTACTTC
-	TRBD1	TRBV15	TRBJ1-2	CATSRDRDRAYGYTF	TGTGCCACCAGCAGGGATCGCGACAGGGCCTATGGCTACACCTTC
-	TRBD1	TRBV29-1	TRBJ2-4	CSVRDRDGNIQYF	TGCAGCGTACGGGACAGGGATGGAAACATTCAGTACTTC
many	-	TRBV20-1	TRBJ1-1	CSASPPVSQTAEAFF	TGCAGTGCTAGTCCTCCGGTCTCGCAGACCGCTGAAGCTTTCTTT
many	TRBD1	TRBV7-2	TRBJ2-5	CASSHTDRGGGETQYF	TGTGCCAGCAGCCACACGGACAGGGGTGGGGGAGAGACCCAGTACTTC
many	-	TRBV20-1	TRBJ1-4	CSATDGTTNEKLFF	TGCAGTGCGACGGACGGGACAACTAATGAAAAACTGTTTTTT
-	-	TRBV19	TRBJ1-4	CASTTGTDLNIQYFGATNEKLFF	-
few	-	TRBV18	TRBJ1-5	CASSPSDGQRNQPQHF	TGTGCCAGCTCACCATCGGACGGGCAGCGCAATCAGCCCCAGCATTTT
-	TRBD1	TRBV12-3/TRBV12-4	TRBJ2-3	CASSPYTGGVADTQYF	TGTGCCAGCAGTCCATATACAGGGGGCGTCGCAGATACGCAGTATTTT
many	-	TRBV6-5	TRBJ2-2	CASSRPLTNTGELFF	TGTGCCAGCAGTCGTCCACTAACGAACACCGGGGAGCTGTTTTTT
-	-	TRBV7-6	TRBJ2-5	CASSALQGVETQYF	TGTGCCAGCAGTGCCCTACAGGGCGTCGAGACCCAGTACTTC
-	-	TRBV7-9	TRBJ2-1	CASSSQGNEQFF	TGTGCCAGCAGCTCTCAGGGGAATGAGCAGTTCTTC
-	TRBD1	TRBV29-1	TRBJ1-1	CSVGQGTAEAFF	TGCAGCGTAGGACAGGGAACTGCTGAAGCTTTCTTT
many	-	TRBV7-9	TRBJ1-1	CASSLVGNTEAFF	TGTGCCAGCAGCTTAGTCGGGAACACTGAAGCTTTCTTT
few	-	TRBV30	TRBJ2-2	CAWSVRNTGELFF	TGTGCCTGGAGTGTCCGTAACACCGGGGAGCTGTTTTTT
-	TRBD1	TRBV6-6	TRBJ1-3	CASNTGGFGNTIYF	TGTGCCAGCAATACAGGGGGCTTTGGAAACACCATATATTTT
-	-	TRBV7-9	TRBJ2-5	CASSNRDTQETQYF	TGTGCCAGCAGTAACCGGGACACCCAAGAGACCCAGTACTTC
many	-	TRBV5-1	TRBJ2-7	CASSLGGVLRDEQYF	TGCGCCAGCAGCTTGGGGGGGGTTTTACGGGACGAGCAGTACTTC
many	-	TRBV11-2	TRBJ2-2	CASSLATITGELFF	TGTGCCAGCAGCTTAGCCACCATCACCGGGGAGCTGTTTTTT
-	-	TRBV20-1	TRBJ2-5	CSASPRGSLAETQYF	TGCAGTGCTAGTCCCCGGGGCAGTCTTGCCGAGACCCAGTACTTC
once	TRBD1	TRBV20-1	TRBJ2-5	CSASSRDREETQYF	TGCAGTGCCAGCTCCCGAGACAGGGAAGAGACCCAGTACTTC
-	TRBD1	TRBV6-5	TRBJ1-5	CASGRDRQPQHF	TGTGCCAGCGGACGGGACAGGCAGCCCCAGCATTTT
-	TRBD1	TRBV4-1	TRBJ1-5	CASSWEGRTGAQPQHF	TGCGCCAGCAGCTGGGAGGGGAGGACAGGGGCCCAGCCCCAGCATTTT
many	-	TRBV14	TRBJ2-2	CASRAGTGELFF	TGTGCCAGCAGGGCGGGCACCGGGGAGCTGTTTTTT
-	-	TRBV7-8	TRBJ2-7	CASSFGSWEEQYF	TGTGCCAGCAGCTTTGGGTCCTGGGAGGAGCAGTACTTC
many	-	TRBV15	TRBJ2-6	CATSRDGEGLWMYGANVLTF	TGTGCCACCAGCAGAGATGGTGAGGGTTTGTGGATGTATGGGGCCAACGTCCTGACTTTC
-	TRBD1	TRBV29-1	TRBJ2-5	CSVRQGFGETQYF	TGCAGCGTCCGACAGGGTTTTGGAGAGACCCAGTACTTC
-	-	TRBV7-9	TRBJ2-7	CSVGSRGDEQYF	TGCAGCGTAGGAAGCAGGGGGGACGAGCAGTACTTC
-	-	TRBV9	TRBJ1-4	CASSVGGSGNEKLFF	TGTGCCAGCAGCGTGGGGGGCAGTGGTAATGAAAAACTGTTTTTT
-	-	TRBV2	TRBJ1-2	CASSGPTVTQGYGYTF	TGTGCCAGCAGTGGTCCGACAGTTACACAGGGATATGGCTACACCTTC
many	-	TRBV2	TRBJ1-2	CATDSLGFRGYTF	TGTGCCACCGATAGCCTAGGGTTTCGTGGCTACACCTTC
-	TRBD2	TRBV7-9	TRBJ2-7	CASRGSSGLYEQYF	TGTGCCAGCAGGGGGTCTAGCGGGCTCTACGAGCAGTACTTC
-	-	TRBV6-5	TRBJ1-5	CASSYSGPAVQPQHF	TGTGCCAGCAGTTACTCGGGCCCGGCGGTTCAGCCCCAGCATTTT
many	TRBD1	TRBV6-5	TRBJ2-7	CASSMRDRSWQYF	TGTGCCAGCAGCATGAGGGACAGGTCCTGGCAGTACTTC
many	-	TRBV20-1	TRBJ1-1	CSARDQAGGNTEAFF	TGCAGTGCTAGAGATCAGGCAGGAGGGAACACTGAAGCTTTCTTT
many	-	TRBV11-2	TRBJ2-7	CASSLESAAPYEQYF	TGTGCCAGCAGCTTAGAATCCGCGGCTCCCTACGAGCAGTACTTC
many	-	TRBV10-3	TRBJ2-3	CAISVQGTDTQYF	TGTGCCATCAGTGTTCAGGGAACAGATACGCAGTATTTT
many	-	TRBV5-1	TRBJ1-1	CASSPQAANTEAFF	TGCGCCAGCAGCCCTCAGGCAGCGAACACTGAAGCTTTCTTT
-	-	TRBV7-9	TRBJ2-1	CASSLRWGVNNEQFF	TGTGCCAGCAGCTTACGTTGGGGGGTAAACAATGAGCAGTTCTTC